This T cell receptor beta chain stems from a study of immune evolution from preneoplasia to lung adenocarcinoma. TCRdb keeps only in-frame clones here, not all; method: immunoSEQ multiplex PCR. The table includes over 11,000 clones, about 80% detected once. After pathologic assessment, macro-dissection selected premalignant or tumor cells for extraction. The CDR3 length is 17 residues. CDR1 is SGDLS and CDR2 is YYNGEE in the germline V gene. The J segment lost 7 bases and the V segment lost 3 bases, leaving 11 bases of the junction unmatched. The sample comprised FFPE minimally invasive lung adenocarcinoma tissue. V usage is TRBV9 and J usage is TRBJ2-1; TRBD2 matches at 12 bases. The clonotype originates from a person aged 65-85 years with lung adenocarcinoma. In DNA form, the CDR3 reads TGTGCCAGCAGCGCGACTCTAGCGGGAGGGCCGGGGAATGAGCAGTTCTTC. Its protein product is CASSATLAGGPGNEQFF.